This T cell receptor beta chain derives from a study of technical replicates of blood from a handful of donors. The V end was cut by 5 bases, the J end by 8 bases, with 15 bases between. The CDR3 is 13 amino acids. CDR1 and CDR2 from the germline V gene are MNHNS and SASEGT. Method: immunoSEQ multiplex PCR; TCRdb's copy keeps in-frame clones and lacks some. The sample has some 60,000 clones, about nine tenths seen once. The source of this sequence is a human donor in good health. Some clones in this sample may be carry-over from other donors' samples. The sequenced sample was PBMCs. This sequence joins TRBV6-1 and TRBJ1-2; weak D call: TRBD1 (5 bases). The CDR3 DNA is TGTGCCAGCAGTCAAACAGGAGGGTTGGGCTACACCTTC. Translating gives CASSQTGGLGYTF.